A selection of T cell receptor beta chains follows, all from one sample in a study of regulatory T cells in long-lasting Graves disease. A single record per CDR3 protein comes from TCRdb applying MiXCR to the multiplex PCR reads. The table includes 350,000 to 450,000 distinct CDR3 sequences, roughly 24% detected once. Source: peripheral blood mononuclear cells (PBMCs), taken when the disease was refractory, from a patient treated with antithyroid drugs. The receptors stem from a woman between 40 and 50 years old with Graves disease. Both conserved end residues are part of each CDR3. Fields, in order: D gene, J gene, V gene, CDR3 protein. A D gene is named only where the DNA matches it firmly.

>TRBD2|TRBJ2-3|TRBV12-3/TRBV12-4
CASSSQLAGGQGYF
>TRBD1|TRBJ2-7|TRBV13
CASSLAGGAVDEQYF
>NA|TRBJ2-4|TRBV9
CASSSNIAKNIQYF
>NA|TRBJ1-3|TRBV7-9
CASSPWADTIYF
>NA|TRBJ1-1|TRBV25-1
CASSERTNTEAFF
>TRBD1|TRBJ2-2|TRBV11-2
CASSFGQASGELFF
>TRBD2|TRBJ2-7|TRBV7-3
CASSLDRGSYEQYF
>TRBD2|TRBJ2-7|TRBV6-5
CASSYSRGSRASSYEQYF
>NA|TRBJ1-1|TRBV24-1
CATSDSKNTEAFF
>TRBD1|TRBJ2-3|TRBV9
CASSLFSGQGTDTQYF
>NA|TRBJ1-3|TRBV20-1
CSAWTSGNTIYF
>TRBD2|TRBJ2-7|TRBV28
CASRFLAASSYEQYF
>NA|TRBJ2-7|TRBV30
CAWSLYSYEQYF
>TRBD1|TRBJ1-2|TRBV6-1
CASSDSRGRAYGYTF
>NA|TRBJ1-4|TRBV27
CASRYQGPRGKLFF
>NA|TRBJ1-3|TRBV12-3/TRBV12-4
CASSLGQTAAGNTIYF
>NA|TRBJ2-2|TRBV6-5
CASSYAQDTGELFF
>NA|TRBJ1-6|TRBV5-5
CASSLGAWGNSPLHF
>TRBD2|TRBJ2-7|TRBV27
CASSLTGGIYEQYF
>TRBD1|TRBJ2-6|TRBV19
CADHRGQGANVLTF
>TRBD1|TRBJ2-7|TRBV4-1
CASSQPRRGQGHEQYF
>NA|TRBJ2-5|TRBV6-5
CASSYSIRAVLEPNETQYF
>NA|TRBJ2-4|TRBV27
CASSPSAWGKNIQYF
>NA|TRBJ1-6|TRBV6-5
CASSYSQGGSPLHF
>TRBD2|TRBJ2-5|TRBV20-1
CSAREWASGGETQYF
>NA|TRBJ1-1|TRBV7-9
CASSLALGDTEAFF
>NA|TRBJ2-7|TRBV28
CASSSSWAEQYF
>NA|TRBJ2-7|TRBV27
CASRYAPGAYEQYF
>NA|TRBJ1-4|TRBV7-8
CASRLTRGMKEKLFF
>NA|TRBJ2-1|TRBV7-2
CASSLAPSGDEQFF
>TRBD1|TRBJ2-5|TRBV11-2
CASSLGQGVGETQYF
>NA|TRBJ1-1|TRBV27
CASSLVFGYTEAFF
>TRBD1|TRBJ1-1|TRBV4-1
CASSQGTGVAFF
>NA|TRBJ1-3|TRBV5-1
CASSLATPGNTIYF
>NA|TRBJ1-1|TRBV19
CASSMWQNTEAFF
>TRBD1|TRBJ1-1|TRBV28
CASTTGGETEAFF
>TRBD1|TRBJ1-1|TRBV2
CASSTDRGTEAFF
>TRBD1|TRBJ1-5|TRBV28
CASSLTSGGGQPQHF
>TRBD1|TRBJ1-3|TRBV28
CASSFQGAGNTIYF
>NA|TRBJ1-5|TRBV18
CASSPEGWDQPQHF
>NA|TRBJ1-6|TRBV12-3/TRBV12-4
CASSYGVTPLHF
>NA|TRBJ2-7|TRBV7-2
CASSSPPGGSSYEQYF
>TRBD2|TRBJ2-7|TRBV5-5
CASSFGASGYEQYF
>NA|TRBJ2-5|TRBV7-9
CASSLDQFVTQYF
>NA|TRBJ1-1|TRBV6-5
CASSYSAPRGEYTEAFF